This T cell receptor beta chain was recorded in a study of shared clonotypes between healthy human individuals. Overall study context: Donor ages ranged 18 to 49 years: two women, a few men.

Germline assignment: CDR1 LNHDA and CDR2 SQIVND (reference sequence). Trimming took 0 bases from V and 6 from J; bases not matched to a gene: 10. The CDR3 length is 17 residues. Sequenced by immunoSEQ multiplex PCR; TCRdb stores in-frame clones only, minus some. This sample has fewer than 3 million clones, with around 92% found just once. The V and J genes are TRBV19 and TRBJ1-5; 8 nucleotides match TRBD1. The sequenced material came from naive CD4+ T cells from PBMCs. Stated subset: CD45RA+ positively selected. This sequence originates from a man aged 18 to 35 in good health. Some clones in this sample may be carry-over from other donors' samples. The CDR3 DNA reads as TGTGCCAGTAGTATAGATACCCCCGCAGGGGGCGGTCAGCCCCAGCATTTT. As protein: CASSIDTPAGGGQPQHF.